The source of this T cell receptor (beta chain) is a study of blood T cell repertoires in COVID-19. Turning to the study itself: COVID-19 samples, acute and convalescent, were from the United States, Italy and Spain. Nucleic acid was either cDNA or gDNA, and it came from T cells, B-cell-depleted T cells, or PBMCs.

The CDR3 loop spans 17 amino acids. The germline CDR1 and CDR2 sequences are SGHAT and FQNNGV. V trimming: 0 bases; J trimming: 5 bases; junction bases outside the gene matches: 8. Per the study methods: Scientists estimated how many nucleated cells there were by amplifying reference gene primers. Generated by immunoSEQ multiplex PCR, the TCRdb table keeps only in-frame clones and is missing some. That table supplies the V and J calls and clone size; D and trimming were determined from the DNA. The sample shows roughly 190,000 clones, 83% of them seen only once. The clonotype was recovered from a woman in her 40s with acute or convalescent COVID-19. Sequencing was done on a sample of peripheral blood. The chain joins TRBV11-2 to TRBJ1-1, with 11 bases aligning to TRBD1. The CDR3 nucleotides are TGTGCCAGCAGCTTAGATCTTTTGGGACAGGGGGGGACTGAAGCTTTCTTT. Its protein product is CASSLDLLGQGGTEAFF.